This TCR beta chain appears in the sequencing data of a study of cytomegalovirus exposure and HLA in healthy donors. Of note for this clone: Its antigen is unidentified.

Both 60 Vbeta primers and 13 Jbeta primers went into the PCR. Repertoires were generated with immunoSEQ multiplex PCR, while TCRdb's copy carries only in-frame clones and drops some. The table includes approximately 100,000 clones, approximately 85% detected once. Study-level points and caveats: An analysis that came later showed most CMV-associated TCR beta chains appearing HLA-restricted.

Trimming left V 5 bases short and J 6 bases short, with 14 bases between. The germline V gene encodes CDR1 SGHAT and CDR2 FQNNGV. The CDR3 totals 14 residues. The source material was PBMCs. This sequence joins TRBV11-2 and TRBJ2-1; the D gene is possibly TRBD2 (6 bases). This sequence was found in a man in his forties or fifties in good health and CMV-seronegative. The CDR3, as DNA: TGTGCCAGCAGCCCCGCCGGGACTGGCAATGAGCAGTTCTTC. It translates to CASSPAGTGNEQFF.